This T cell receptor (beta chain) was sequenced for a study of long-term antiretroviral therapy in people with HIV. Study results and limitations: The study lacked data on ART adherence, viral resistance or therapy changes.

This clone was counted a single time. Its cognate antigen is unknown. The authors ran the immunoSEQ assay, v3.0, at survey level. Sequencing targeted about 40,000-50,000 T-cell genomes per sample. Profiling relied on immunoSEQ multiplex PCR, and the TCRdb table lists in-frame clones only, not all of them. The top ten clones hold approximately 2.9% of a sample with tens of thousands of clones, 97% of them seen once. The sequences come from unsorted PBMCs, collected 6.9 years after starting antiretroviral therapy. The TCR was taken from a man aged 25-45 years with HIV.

The CDR3 here is CASSDDSYEQYF. The CDR3 DNA follows: TGTGCCAGCAGTGACGACAGCTACGAGCAGTACTTC. This chain uses TRBV2 with TRBJ2-7; weak D call: TRBD1 (5 bases). The CDR3 runs to 12 residues. Trimming left V 3 bases short and J 3 bases short, with 6 bases between. Germline values: CDR1 SNHLY, CDR2 FYNNEI.